What follows are 20 T cell receptor beta chains derived from one specimen sequenced in a study of spatial heterogeneity in lung cancer. This sample's time point: sample taken at primary tumor resection. Study-level findings and limits: The number of expanded tumor alpha and beta chains correlated with mutation number.

What these receptors recognize is not known. TCRdb reanalysed the 5' RACE reads using MiXCR and keeps one entry per CDR3 protein. The table has around 18,000 distinct CDR3 sequences, 8.5% to 10% seen once. The sample in question was lung tumor tissue, obtained at surgery. The source is a female donor with early-stage non-small cell lung cancer.

For this clonotype: The library was designed around alpha chains, so this beta chain is a stray read whose abundance carries little weight. The chain couples TRBV11-3 to TRBJ2-3, with D perhaps TRBD1 or TRBD2 (5 bases each). Per germline, CDR1 SGHNT and CDR2 YENEEA. V lost 2 bases and J 6 bases, leaving 12 bases between the germline ends. This CDR3 spans 14 amino acids. This CDR3 reads CASSLRDEGDTQYF. CDR3 DNA sequence: TGTGCCAGCAGCTTACGGGACGAAGGGGATACGCAGTATTTT.

Details on this clonotype: In a library made to pick up alpha chains, this beta chain is a stray read with a size that means little. CDR3 nucleotides: TGCGCCAGCAGCCAAGGTTTAACAGGGGTATCGGAGACCCAGTACTTC. Translation gives CASSQGLTGVSETQYF. The J gene is TRBJ2-5, the V gene TRBV4-1; TRBD1 matches at 7 bases. The CDR3 runs 16 residues. From germline, CDR1 is MGHRA and CDR2 YSYEKL. The trim removed 1 base at V and 5 bases at J, leaving 10 bases unmatched.

On this clonotype: This beta chain lies outside the target of a library built for alpha chains; its clone size means little. The gene calls are TRBV2 and TRBJ2-1; TRBD2 matches at 14 bases. This CDR3 has 16 residues. The V gene's germline CDR1 is SNHLY and CDR2 FYNNEI. J gave up 4 bases and V 6 bases, and 5 bases lay outside the gene matches. The CDR3 coding sequence is TGTGCCAGCAGGGCCGGGACTAGCGGGGGATACAATGAGCAGTTCTTC. This encodes CASRAGTSGGYNEQFF.

Regarding this clonotype: This beta chain slipped into a library made for alpha chains as a stray read, so its size is not meaningful. The V and J genes are TRBV20-1 and TRBJ2-7, with D perhaps matching TRBD2 (6 bases). CDR1 and CDR2 (germline): DFQATT, SNEGSKA (reference sequence). The CDR3 length is 14 residues. Trimming took off 6 bases at V and 3 bases at J, with 18 bases between the two ends. CDR3 protein: CSANMGGLYYEQYF. DNA for the CDR3: TGCAGTGCCAATATGGGGGGACTTTACTACGAGCAGTACTTC.

At least ten counts were recorded for this clonotype. Since it is a stray read in a library aimed at alpha chains, this beta chain has a size that is not meaningful. The chain uses TRBV12-3 or TRBV12-4 and TRBJ1-6, with D hard to call. V was cut by 3 bases and J by 7 bases, with 7 bases left in between. CDR3 length equals 13 residues. The CDR3 sequence is CASSLNDNSPLHF. DNA of the CDR3: TGTGCCAGCAGTTTGAATGACAATTCACCCCTCCACTTT.

This clonotype is judged medium-sized. This beta chain is an unintended read in a library built for alpha chains; its size means little. The rearrangement links TRBV2 to TRBJ1-1; D uncertain. V was trimmed by 4 bases and J by 1 base, leaving 10 bases between them. The CDR3 runs 14 residues. Germline V CDR1 and CDR2: SNHLY, FYNNEI. CDR3 DNA sequence: TGTGCCAGCAGTGTCGGTTCGCGGAACACTGAAGCTTTCTTT. As protein: CASSVGSRNTEAFF.

The table lists this clonotype with many counts. For a library built for alpha chains, this beta chain is a stray read; little rests on its size. V gene TRBV29-1 combines with J gene TRBJ1-1; D gene unclear. The germline V gene encodes CDR1 SQVTM and CDR2 ANQGSEA. V was shortened by 4 bases and J by 7 bases, with 13 bases between the two germline ends. CDR3 length: 12 residues. Written as DNA, the CDR3 is TGCAGCGTTGTAAAGGGTACGATTGAAGCTTTCTTT. Translating gives CSVVKGTIEAFF. Full variable domain (remainder filled in from reference TRBV29-1 and TRBJ1-1): SAVISQKPSRDICQRGTSLTIQCQVDSQVTMMFWYRQQPGQSLTLIATANQGSEATYESGFVIDKFPISRPNLTFSTLTVSNMSPEDSSIYLCSVVKGTIEAFFGQGTRLTVV.

In the case of this clonotype: A library prepared for alpha chains yielded this beta chain as an off-target read; its size is of little meaning. This rearrangement joins TRBV27 to TRBJ2-1; D might be TRBD1 (5 bases). The length of the CDR3 is 15 residues. Germline CDR1 MNHEY, CDR2 SMNVEV (reference sequence). Trimming shortened V by 9 bases and J by 0 bases, and 15 bases separated the two germline ends. Here the CDR3 DNA reads TGTGCCAGTGCTTTCGACAGAAGCTCCTACAATGAGCAGTTCTTC. Translated, it gives CASAFDRSSYNEQFF.

This clonotype was observed many times. In a library made to pick up alpha chains, this beta chain is a stray read with a size that means little. This rearrangement joins TRBV20-1 to TRBJ1-6; no definite D call. V shed 1 base and J shed 9 bases, with 13 bases lying between them. This CDR3 spans 14 amino acids. Germline V gene lookup returns CDR1 DFQATT and CDR2 SNEGSKA (reference sequence). The CDR3 protein is CSARGAASGSPLHF. In DNA form, the CDR3 reads TGCAGTGCTAGAGGGGCTGCCTCGGGTTCACCCCTCCACTTT.

A few counts support this clonotype. This beta chain was picked up by a library intended for alpha chains and is off target, so its count carries little meaning. J is TRBJ2-1 and V is TRBV18; 10 bases fit TRBD1. The J segment lost 9 bases and the V segment lost 3 bases, leaving 8 bases of the junction unmatched. Germline V gene lookup returns CDR1 KGHSH and CDR2 LQKENI. This CDR3 contains 15 residues. Here the CDR3 DNA reads TGTGCCAGCTCACCCTATGTGGGACAGGGGACTGAGCAGTTCTTC. Residues: CASSPYVGQGTEQFF.

This clonotype was counted a few times. This beta chain is off target for a library built for alpha chains, so its abundance means little. The chain uses TRBV12-3 or TRBV12-4 and TRBJ2-3; a weak D match, TRBD1 (8 bases). With 6 bases removed from V and 1 base from J, the gap between germline ends came to 17 bases. The CDR3 is 16 residues long. The chain's CDR3 is CASSVGQGGGTDTQYF. The CDR3, as DNA: TGTGCCAGCAGCGTCGGACAGGGAGGGGGCACAGATACGCAGTATTTT.

This clonotype was detected ten times or more. Because this beta chain is a stray read in a library intended to capture alpha chains, its abundance should not be given much weight. This chain connects TRBV5-1 to TRBJ2-1; 12 nucleotides match TRBD2. The CDR3 length is 16 residues. The germline CDR1 and CDR2 sequences are SGHRS and YFSETQ. Losses at the gene ends were 4 bases for V and 5 bases for J; bases not matched to a gene: 7. For the CDR3, the DNA is TGCGCCAGCAGCCCCCAAACTAGCGGGGGGAACAATGAGCAGTTCTTC. It is translated as CASSPQTSGGNNEQFF.

This clonotype was found many times. As an off-target read in a library built for alpha chains, this beta chain has a frequency of little significance. The genes are TRBV7-2 and TRBJ2-1; D is unresolved. V was pared by 0 bases and J by 9 bases, with 18 bases between. Germline values: CDR1 SGHTA, CDR2 FQGNSA. The CDR3 consists of 16 residues. CDR3 in amino acids: CASSLAPAQRSGEQFF. For the CDR3, the DNA is TGTGCCAGCAGCTTAGCACCGGCTCAGAGGTCGGGTGAGCAGTTCTTC.

This clonotype appeared a few times. This beta chain is an off-target read within a library intended for alpha chains, so its frequency means little. The gene calls are TRBV6-1 and TRBJ1-2, with D tentatively TRBD1 (5 bases). Trimming left V 1 base short and J 4 bases short, with 10 bases between. Germline values: CDR1 MNHNS, CDR2 SASEGT. The CDR3 sequence is 14 residues long. The CDR3 is CASSEGPGLYGYTF. The CDR3 DNA sequence: TGTGCCAGCAGTGAAGGGCCAGGGCTCTATGGCTACACCTTC.

This clonotype occurred many times. Within a library made for alpha chains, this beta chain is off target, and its count is uninformative. CDR3 residues: CSVEGTEQGRGAFF. The CDR3 DNA follows: TGCAGCGTTGAAGGGACAGAGCAGGGGCGCGGAGCTTTCTTT. The V call is TRBV29-1, the J call TRBJ1-1; possible D gene TRBD1, 6 bases. V shed 1 base and J shed 10 bases, with 19 bases lying between them. Germline V gives CDR1 SQVTM, CDR2 ANQGSEA. The CDR3 length is 14 residues.

In this sample, this clonotype turned up many times. Because this beta chain is a stray read in a library intended to capture alpha chains, its abundance should not be given much weight. The chain joins TRBV5-4 to TRBJ1-1; TRBD1 matches at 7 bases. V dropped 4 bases and J dropped 1; count of bases not matched to a gene: 7. Germline assignment: CDR1 SGHNT and CDR2 YYREEE (reference sequence). CDR3 length: 15 amino acids. The CDR3 reads CASSPAGTENTEAFF. The CDR3 DNA sequence: TGTGCCAGCAGCCCTGCCGGGACAGAGAACACTGAAGCTTTCTTT.

This clonotype turned up a few times. As an off-target read in a library built for alpha chains, this beta chain has a frequency of little significance. The V gene is TRBV5-1, the J gene TRBJ2-2; 14 positions agree with TRBD2. This CDR3 has 18 residues. Trimming removed 4 bases from V and 2 bases from J; junction bases left unmatched: 7. Germline V gene data show CDR1 as SGHRS and CDR2 as YFSETQ. The CDR3 nucleotides are TGCGCCAGCAGCAGGGGACTAGCGGGGGCCTTCAACACCGGGGAGCTGTTTTTT. It translates to CASSRGLAGAFNTGELFF. Supplemented by reference TRBV5-1 and TRBJ2-2, the full variable domain reads KAGVTQTPRYLIKTRGQQVTLSCSPISGHRSVSWYQQTPGQGLQFLFEYFSETQRNKGNFPGRFSGRQFSNSRSEMNVSTLELGDSALYLCASSRGLAGAFNTGELFFGEGSRLTVL.

A remark on this clonotype: This beta chain lies outside the target of a library built for alpha chains; its clone size means little. This sequence joins TRBV28 and TRBJ1-1; D unclear. The CDR3 is 17 amino acids. V was pared by 2 bases and J by 1 base, with 17 bases between. Per germline, CDR1 MDHEN and CDR2 SYDVKM. Here the CDR3 DNA reads TGTGCCAGCAGTTTAAGTGGAATATTCCTATCGAACACTGAAGCTTTCTTT. It encodes CASSLSGIFLSNTEAFF.

In its sample, this clonotype was seen a few times. With the library built for alpha chains, this beta chain is off target and its frequency is not meaningful. The rearrangement joins TRBV27 to TRBJ2-5; D unclear. This CDR3 has 12 amino acids. With 6 bases removed from V and 4 bases from J, the gap between germline ends came to 9 bases. Germline V gives CDR1 MNHEY, CDR2 SMNVEV (reference sequence). The CDR3 nucleotides are TGTGCCAGCAGCTCGAATCGAGAGACCCAGTACTTC. Amino acid sequence: CASSSNRETQYF.

With respect to this clonotype: A library prepared for alpha chains yielded this beta chain as an off-target read; its size is of little meaning. The chain couples TRBV5-1 to TRBJ2-5, with a tentative D call TRBD2 (5 bases). The CDR3 length is 16 residues. V lost 0 bases and J 4 bases, leaving 16 bases between the germline ends. Germline CDR1 SGHRS, CDR2 YFSETQ. CDR3 sequence reads: CASSLEFPSGRETQYF. CDR3 coding DNA: TGCGCCAGCAGCTTGGAATTCCCGAGCGGTCGAGAGACCCAGTACTTC. The entire variable domain, with the rest obtained from reference TRBV5-1 and TRBJ2-5, is as follows: KAGVTQTPRYLIKTRGQQVTLSCSPISGHRSVSWYQQTPGQGLQFLFEYFSETQRNKGNFPGRFSGRQFSNSRSEMNVSTLELGDSALYLCASSLEFPSGRETQYFGPGTRLLVL.